A single TCR beta chain is shown here with its context. The antigen remains undetermined. This specimen comes from a study of radiotherapy plus CTLA-4 blockade in lung cancer. Study as a whole: In about 20% of patients, objective responses were seen; 31% had disease control.

CTLA-4 blockade with ipilimumab, together with focal radiation, was given to patients with chemo-refractory metastatic non-small-cell lung cancer. Only in-frame clones appear in the TCRdb table, and some are missing; sequencing was by immunoSEQ multiplex PCR. The data contain 30,000 or so clones, over 60% of them singletons. The CDR3 runs to 14 residues. The V and J ends lost 6 bases and 5 bases respectively, with 14 bases between them. Germline values: CDR1 MNHEY, CDR2 SVGAGI. Study observations and caveats: Reportedly, early blood T cell clone dynamics best predicted response, with interferon-beta. There was expansion of tumor-derived TCR clones in blood after radiotherapy plus ipilimumab.

This sequence was found in a human donor with non-small cell lung cancer whose response to radiotherapy plus ipilimumab could not be evaluated. The chain combines TRBV6-5 with TRBJ1-5; a possible D gene is TRBD1 (6 bases). Sequences were derived from peripheral blood, sampled from a patient treated with radiotherapy plus ipilimumab. The CDR3 reads CASSRFRQDQPQHF. CDR3 sequence (DNA): TGTGCCAGCAGCCGGTTCCGACAGGATCAGCCCCAGCATTTT.